The rows below give T cell receptor beta chains drawn from one sample of a study of Ad26.COV2.S vaccination and SARS-CoV-2 variants. The protocol was immunoSEQ multiplex PCR, while the TCRdb copy is restricted to in-frame clones and leaves out a portion. The sample shows about 400,000 clones, about 90% of them seen only once. The sample consisted of peripheral blood, taken in a trial of Ad26.COV2.S vaccine versus placebo. The receptors come from a person aged 18 to 59 who received the Ad26.COV2.S COVID-19 vaccine or a placebo. Both conserved end residues are part of each CDR3. A D gene is named only where the DNA matches it firmly. Rows give clone size only sometimes, using once, few, many, or a class for an expanded clone.

size: -
J: TRBJ2-7
D: TRBD1
V: TRBV19
CDR3: CASGQGSEQYF
DNA: TGTGCCAGTGGACAGGGGAGCGAGCAGTACTTC

size: -
J: TRBJ2-5
D: TRBD1
V: TRBV12-3/TRBV12-4
CDR3: CARDREGETQYF
DNA: TGTGCTAGGGACAGGGAAGGAGAGACCCAGTACTTC

size: -
J: TRBJ2-4
D: -
V: TRBV4-1
CDR3: CASSPGRAFLGAKNIQYF
DNA: TGCGCCAGCAGCCCGGGACGGGCCTTTCTGGGCGCCAAAAACATTCAGTACTTC

size: -
J: TRBJ1-5
D: TRBD1
V: TRBV6-6
CDR3: CASKQTGDNQPQHF
DNA: TGTGCCAGCAAACAGACAGGGGACAATCAGCCCCAGCATTTT

size: -
J: TRBJ2-5
D: -
V: TRBV7-2
CDR3: CASSLAISGLATQYF
DNA: TGTGCCAGCAGCTTAGCCATATCGGGGTTAGCGACCCAGTACTTC

size: -
J: TRBJ1-1
D: TRBD1
V: TRBV7-9
CDR3: CASSMDRGTEAFF
DNA: TGTGCCAGCAGCATGGACAGGGGCACTGAAGCTTTCTTT

size: -
J: TRBJ2-1
D: TRBD2
V: TRBV24-1
CDR3: CATGGGALNEQFF
DNA: TGTGCCACCGGGGGGGGTGCCCTCAATGAGCAGTTCTTC

size: -
J: TRBJ1-1
D: -
V: TRBV12-3/TRBV12-4
CDR3: CATQIGEGTEAFF
DNA: TGTGCCACCCAGATTGGGGAGGGCACTGAAGCTTTCTTT

size: -
J: TRBJ2-1
D: -
V: TRBV7-9
CDR3: CASSTGGVEQFF
DNA: TGTGCCAGCAGCACAGGCGGGGTTGAGCAGTTCTTC

size: -
J: TRBJ2-1
D: -
V: TRBV28
CDR3: CASRILLNEQFF
DNA: TGTGCCAGCAGAATCCTCCTAAATGAGCAGTTCTTC

size: -
J: TRBJ1-1
D: -
V: TRBV25-1
CDR3: CASSEYVQVGSMNTEAFF
DNA: TGTGCCAGCAGTGAATACGTCCAGGTGGGATCTATGAACACTGAAGCTTTCTTT

size: -
J: TRBJ2-2
D: -
V: TRBV27
CDR3: CASSSTSGELFF
DNA: TGTGCCAGCAGCTCGACTAGCGGGGAGCTGTTTTTT

size: -
J: TRBJ1-2
D: -
V: TRBV4-1
CDR3: CASSQTGITMGGYTF
DNA: TGCGCCAGCAGCCAAACAGGGATCACAATGGGTGGCTACACCTTC

size: -
J: TRBJ1-4
D: -
V: TRBV6-6
CDR3: CASSDPGDTDEKLFF
DNA: TGTGCCAGCAGTGACCCAGGCGATACTGATGAAAAACTGTTTTTT

size: -
J: TRBJ1-1
D: -
V: TRBV29-1
CDR3: CSVRESSTEAFF
DNA: TGCAGCGTCAGGGAGTCGAGCACTGAAGCTTTCTTT

size: -
J: TRBJ1-2
D: TRBD1
V: TRBV19
CDR3: CASSIIRQGHEGYTF
DNA: TGTGCCAGTAGTATAATAAGACAGGGGCACGAAGGCTACACCTTC

size: few
J: TRBJ2-1
D: TRBD2
V: TRBV27
CDR3: CASSHSGLAILDEQFF
DNA: TGTGCCAGCTCACACTCGGGACTAGCCATTTTAGATGAGCAGTTCTTC

size: -
J: TRBJ2-5
D: -
V: TRBV6-2/TRBV6-3
CDR3: CASSSPRVGGSETQYF
DNA: TGTGCCAGCAGTTCGCCCAGGGTGGGGGGTTCAGAGACCCAGTACTTC

size: -
J: TRBJ2-7
D: -
V: TRBV7-9
CDR3: CASSQITYEQYF
DNA: TGTGCCAGCAGTCAGATCACCTACGAGCAGTACTTC

size: -
J: TRBJ2-3
D: -
V: TRBV29-1
CDR3: CSVVSGFSTDTQYF
DNA: TGCAGCGTTGTATCAGGCTTTAGCACAGATACGCAGTATTTT

size: -
J: TRBJ2-1
D: -
V: TRBV7-2
CDR3: CASSSFVGNEQFF
DNA: TGTGCCAGCAGCTCGTTCGTTGGGAATGAGCAGTTCTTC